The entry below describes one TCR beta chain. There is no known antigen for this receptor. No per-base quality is available; no much larger clone lies one base away. The entry originates in a study of cytomegalovirus exposure and HLA in healthy donors (TCRdb year 2017). About the investigation overall: An earlier analysis of several hundred of the donors reported about 290 Gb of sequence data and around 120 million unique TCR beta sequences from 150 million to 200 million T cells. The number of donors typed differed by locus, with about 620-630 for A, B, C, DRB1 and DQB1, around 520 for DQA1, 600 to 610 for DPA1, and 472 for DPB1. Every repertoire in the discovery cohort had been generated on one and the same sequencing platform. To decide whether each TCR beta V gene segment behaved as functional or pseudogenic, an earlier analysis of approximately 590 of the donors relied on high-throughput TCR beta sequencing. To study patterns of TCR occurrence, a later analysis re-analyzed previously published TCR beta repertoires from 650 to 750 donors and added high-resolution HLA genotyping. Using immunosequencing, the study profiled T cell repertoires from 500 to 800 subjects and related those repertoires to cytomegalovirus serostatus. The aim of the study was to test whether cataloging public T cell receptors could identify signatures of past pathogen exposure. Both class I and class II loci were covered by HLA typing, at four-digit resolution. To predict cytomegalovirus infection status, the study brought together high-throughput TCR immunosequencing, statistical association of individual TCRs with disease status, and machine learning. Across around 400 genotyped donors of the cohort, an average of about 240,000 unique TCR beta nucleotide sequences per donor were sequenced, and 15% to 20% of those sequences were non-productive. In addition to the first cohort of 650 to 800 subjects, a separate validation cohort of 120 different subjects was used. Of the approximately 370 genotyped donors, approximately 80% were placed in the genetic ancestry cluster associated with self-reported Caucasian donors. Rather than drawing on any new phenotypic data, the later analysis identified candidate immune exposures from TCR beta sequences and the way those sequences occurred across donors. About 280 gigabases of sequencing data and roughly 80 million unique TCR sequences made up an early release that covered several hundred HLA-typed donors. Donor age, sex, ethnicity and CMV serostatus were compiled alongside the repertoire data. Four to six DR-DQ haplotypes were handled as single units for association and clustering, since linkage in the cohort was strong. In a later genetic analysis, genome-wide SNP genotypes for about three fifths of the roughly 670 donors were used, and that subset was treated as a discovery cohort. Here is what the overall study found, with its caveats: Immune exposure information for the cohort was limited to CMV serostatus. In a later analysis, TCR association rates were found to vary across HLA loci, with the most associated TCRs seen for DRB1 alleles and the fewest for HLA-C alleles. Linkage disequilibrium might explain the correlated functional status among segregating V segments, but an unknown experimental factor could not be ruled out. A group of highly shared sequence variants was considered likely to be a technical artifact of the sequencing pipeline. Assigning TCR associations to individual alleles was difficult when HLA alleles, especially DR and DQ, strongly co-occurred. In a later analysis, HLA-associated TCR beta chains were found to be more clonally expanded and to have lower generation probabilities than equally common non-associated chains. A few of the identified cytomegalovirus-associated TCR beta chains were confirmed in vitro to be specific for cytomegalovirus antigens. Several of the top co-occurrence clusters appeared to be linked to parvovirus B19, influenza, CMV and Epstein-Barr virus, according to a later analysis. V-gene and J-gene trimming of TCR beta chains was associated with a missense DCLRE1C variant in a later genetic analysis, and the association was replicated in an independent cohort. Because some donors lacked HLA typing at each locus, the association tests relied only on the typed subset. According to a later analysis, most CMV-associated TCR beta chains appeared to be HLA-restricted, and the HLA associations seemed to be driven largely by CMV exposure. A later analysis associated about 17,000 TCR beta sequences with specific HLA alleles at a false discovery rate of 0.05. A further reported finding was that TCR beta sequences accurately predicted the HLA-A and HLA-B alleles for most subjects in the first cohort. The classifier was reported to diagnose cytomegalovirus status with high specificity and sensitivity in both the original cohort and the validation cohort. According to a later genetic analysis, donors in an Asian-associated ancestry cluster had fewer N-insertions in productive TCRs than the approximately 670-donor mean. Because the 87-base-pair reads could not distinguish some IMGT-functional V segments, including TRBV6-2 and TRBV6-3, those segments were excluded. Around 16 rarely observed V segments, including chromosome 9 orphons, were excluded from the earlier analysis of almost 600 of the donors because counts were too low. The study gave a list of 150 to 200 TCR beta chains associated with cytomegalovirus. In an earlier analysis of 500 to 650 of the donors, most TCR beta V segments appeared in productive rearrangements about 87% or about 30% of the time, broadly matching IMGT annotations. Presence/absence analyses assumed roughly uniform sequencing depth across donors, an assumption that may not hold. Most TCR sequences were seen in very few donors, while some public TCRs were found in many individuals. The authors suggested that the approach could potentially be generalized to other disease states and immunological phenotypes. Only TCR beta chains were sequenced in this cohort, and the absence of alpha or paired-chain data limited detectable features.

Libraries were made using the immunoSEQ multiplex PCR assay. For the multiplex PCR, a mixture combining 60 forward primers for TCR Vbeta segments and 13 reverse primers for TCR Jbeta segments was used. The CDR3 region of rearranged TCR beta genes was amplified from genomic DNA by a multiplex PCR assay. Amplified TCR beta libraries were sequenced as 87-base-pair reads on the Illumina HiSeq System. On the authors' methods: A later analysis tallied 70 million to 100 million unique TCR beta chains across the 666 repertoires, and roughly 11 million of those chains were shared by two or more donors. A nearest-neighbor algorithm error-corrected the raw reads and collapsed the reads into unique sequences, merging closely related sequences to remove PCR and sequencing errors. Alignment of CDR3 sequences to IMGT reference sequences was used to assign V, D and J gene segments. For a sequence to be retained, a match of at least six nucleotides to both a V gene segment and a J gene segment was required. Rearrangements were called productive when the CDR3 lacked stop codons and stayed in frame with V and J; all others were non-productive. Following IMGT convention, CDR3 was defined as the stretch from the second conserved V-encoded cysteine to the conserved J-encoded phenylalanine. In an earlier analysis of roughly 610 of the donors, sequences lacking an unambiguous match to a single V gene segment were excluded. In an earlier analysis of a few hundred of the donors, V segments were called functional above 56.7% productive rearrangements and were called segregating when the between-donor standard deviation exceeded 5%. To diagnose cytomegalovirus status from the catalog of TCR beta chain sequences, a statistical classification framework was built. In a later analysis, V and J genes were assigned by comparing TCR nucleotide sequences against IMGT/GENE-DB human TR gene sequences. The TCRdist pipeline was used in a later analysis to assign CDR3 sequences and most-parsimonious VDJ recombination scenarios. In a later analysis, each TCR beta chain was defined by its CDR3 amino acid sequence together with its V-gene family, and reads without a unique V-gene family were excluded. As a way to deal with suspected cross-contamination and a sequencing artifact, a later analysis dropped approximately 590 nucleotide sequences that were highly shared and had low generation probability. In a later analysis, a clonal expansion index was calculated for each public chain from normalized within-repertoire ranks of inferred template counts. A later analysis computed generation probabilities with a VDJ recombination model fitted to out-of-frame rearrangements, and checked the results against IGoR. In a later analysis, TCR-TCR, TCR-HLA and TCR-CMV co-occurrence was scored with hypergeometric tests, and a repertoire-size bias correction was applied to TCR pairs. To estimate false discovery rates, a later analysis permuted the HLA or CMV assignments 20 times. A later analysis grouped co-occurring TCRs with DBSCAN, adding TCRdist sequence similarity when clustering within HLA-allele-positive subsets. Repertoires with fewer than 30,000 or more than 120,000 public chains were left out of co-occurrence clustering, as were five repertoires with anomalous nucleotide sharing. TCRdb carries this immuneACCESS record with in-frame sequences only. Its versions omit some clonotypes, under half of them owing to an unresolved V gene in the studies checked, with the rest unexplained. The V and J calls and the clone size are those of that table, but D and trimming were determined from the DNA. For this sample there are approximately 120,000 clones; approximately 80% appear just once. In total, the top ten clones hold about 1.8% of the sample.

Between the V and J ends, shortened by 2 bases and 1 base respectively, the junction contains 8 bases. Including cysteine and phenylalanine, the CDR3 has 14 amino acids. The only DNA kept is the CDR3, 42 bases in frame from the first base. CDR1 and CDR2, looked up from the germline V gene, are MNHEY and SVGAGI. The cohort was made up of 500 to 800 healthy bone marrow donors. At the time of sampling, every cohort member was nominally healthy, though immune exposures that went unrecorded were likely present. The donor was CMV seronegative and belonged to the group of 352 seronegative cohort members. Each donor provided a peripheral blood sample, and peripheral blood mononuclear cells were used for TCR beta sequencing. The Qiagen DNeasy Blood Extraction Kit was used to extract genomic DNA from the blood cell samples.

This TCR came from a young man in good health and CMV-seronegative. Recombination joined TRBV6-5 with TRBJ2-5; the D gene is possibly TRBD2, with 6 bases matching. Sample: PBMCs. The DNA reads as follows: TGTGCCAGCAGTTACGGGGACTCCCAAGAGACCCAGTACTTC. This yields the protein CASSYGDSQETQYF.